This T cell receptor beta chain was observed in a study of cytomegalovirus exposure and HLA in healthy donors. Looking at the study overall: Sequencing of about 179 million T cells in an earlier analysis found 120 million or so unique TCR beta sequences. The study's findings and limits: Researchers reported that a few CMV-associated chains were confirmed in vitro as CMV antigen-specific. According to an earlier analysis, most TCR beta V segments yielded productive rearrangements about 87% or about 30% of the time.

Among the donors, all were healthy bone marrow donors. The CDR3 is 15 amino acids. Germline V gene lookup returns CDR1 SGHVS and CDR2 FQNEAQ. Vbeta (60) and Jbeta (13) primers were used in the PCR. Sequencing was performed with immunoSEQ multiplex PCR; in TCRdb, only in-frame clones are kept and a portion is missing. The sample shows some 60,000 clones, 80% of them seen only once. A remark on this clone: As yet, its antigen is unknown. An end of the junction does not agree with germline; a read error may underlie this.

The rearrangement joins TRBV7-8 to TRBJ2-3, with D unresolved. The clonotype was recovered from a woman in her thirties or forties in good health and CMV-seronegative. Input material: PBMCs. DNA for the CDR3: TGTGCCAGCAGCGTAGCCGTCTCTAGCACAGATACGCAGTATTTT. This gives the protein CASSVAVSSTDTQYF.